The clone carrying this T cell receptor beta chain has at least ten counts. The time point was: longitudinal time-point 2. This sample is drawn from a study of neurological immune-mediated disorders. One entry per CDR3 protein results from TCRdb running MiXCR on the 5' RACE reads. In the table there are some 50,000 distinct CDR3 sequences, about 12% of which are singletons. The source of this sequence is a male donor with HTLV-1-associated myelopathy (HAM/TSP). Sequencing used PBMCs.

CDR3 sequence: CSARVAGGADTQYF. CDR3 DNA: TGCAGTGCTAGAGTAGCGGGGGGAGCAGATACGCAGTATTTT. The rearrangement uses TRBV20-1 and TRBJ2-3, with 10 bases that match TRBD2. The germline CDR1 and CDR2 sequences are DFQATT and SNEGSKA (reference sequence). Trimming at V came to 1 base and at J to 4 bases, leaving 2 bases not matched to a gene. This CDR3 is 14 amino acids long.